This T cell receptor (beta chain) was identified during a study of OX40 agonist ivuxolimab in advanced cancers. The wider study: Patients in the trial were receiving intravenous ivuxolimab every 2 weeks, at doses of 0.01 to 10 mg/kg. Study outcomes and limitations: Low normalized T-cell clonal expansion was additionally recorded for some nonresponders.

Concerning this clone: Its antigen remains unknown.

CDR3 length: 15 amino acids. CDR1 and CDR2 (germline): KGHSH, LQKENI. V trimming: 3 bases; J trimming: 1 base; junction bases outside the gene matches: 3. Clones were sequenced by immunoSEQ multiplex PCR, and TCRdb holds only the in-frame ones, with some missing. Of about 69,000 clones listed, approximately 90% are singletons. Here the sequenced sample was CD4+ or CD8+ T cells sorted from blood, taken in a trial of the OX40 agonist ivuxolimab. This rearrangement joins TRBV18 to TRBJ1-2; 9 bases align to TRBD1. The origin of this receptor is an adult with an advanced solid tumor such as melanoma, head and neck, liver or kidney cancer. DNA of the CDR3: TGTGCCAGCTCACCCGACAGGGGGAATAACTATGGCTACACCTTC. The encoded protein is CASSPDRGNNYGYTF.